The sequence of this T cell receptor beta chain was determined in a study of long-term antiretroviral therapy in people with HIV. General study points: The study collected blood between about 2003 and 2017, possibly under older ART regimens.

Trimming shortened V by 1 base and J by 2 bases, and 9 bases separated the two germline ends. Germline assignment: CDR1 LNHNV and CDR2 YYDKDF (reference sequence). The CDR3 has 15 amino acids. At the survey level, the v3.0 immunoSEQ assay was run. Profiling relied on immunoSEQ multiplex PCR, and the TCRdb table lists in-frame clones only, not all of them. The sample has fewer than 40,000 clones; around nine tenths are singletons. Each participant with HIV received care in the United States. Each sample contained roughly 0.95-10 million cryopreserved PBMC, thawed before DNA extraction. In regard to this clone: The antigen remains undetermined.

The material sequenced was unsorted PBMCs, taken just before starting antiretroviral therapy. This chain links TRBV15 with TRBJ1-5; D might be TRBD1 (5 bases). This TCR derives from a young woman with HIV. CDR3 residues: CATSRGGGGNQPQHF. The CDR3 bases are TGTGCCACCAGCAGAGGCGGGGGTGGCAATCAGCCCCAGCATTTT.